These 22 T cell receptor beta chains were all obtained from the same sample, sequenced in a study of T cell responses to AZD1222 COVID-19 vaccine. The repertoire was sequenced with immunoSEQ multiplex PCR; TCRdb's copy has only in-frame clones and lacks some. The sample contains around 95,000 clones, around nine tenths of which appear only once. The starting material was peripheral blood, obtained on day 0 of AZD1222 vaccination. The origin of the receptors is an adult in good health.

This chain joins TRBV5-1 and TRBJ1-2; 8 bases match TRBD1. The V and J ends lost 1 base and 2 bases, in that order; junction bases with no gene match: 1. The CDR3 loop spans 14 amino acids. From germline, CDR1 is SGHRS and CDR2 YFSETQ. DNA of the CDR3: TGCGCCAGCAGCTTGACAGGGGGAAACTATGGCTACACCTTC. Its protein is CASSLTGGNYGYTF.

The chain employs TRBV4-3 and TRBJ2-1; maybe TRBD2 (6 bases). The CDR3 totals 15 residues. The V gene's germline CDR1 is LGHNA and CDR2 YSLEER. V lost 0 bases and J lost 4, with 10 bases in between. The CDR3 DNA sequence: TGCGCCAGCAGCCAAGATCACGGGAGATACAATGAGCAGTTCTTC. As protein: CASSQDHGRYNEQFF.

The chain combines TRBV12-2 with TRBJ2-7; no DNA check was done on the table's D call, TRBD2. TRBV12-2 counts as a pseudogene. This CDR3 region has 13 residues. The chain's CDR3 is CASRLSSPEEQYF. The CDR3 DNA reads TGTGCAAGTCGCTTATCCTCACCTGAGGAGCAGTACTTC.

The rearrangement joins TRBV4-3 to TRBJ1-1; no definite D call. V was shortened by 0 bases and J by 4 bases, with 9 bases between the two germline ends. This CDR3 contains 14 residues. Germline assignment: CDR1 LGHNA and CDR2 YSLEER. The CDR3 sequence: CASSQDMASTEAFF. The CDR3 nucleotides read TGCGCCAGCAGCCAAGATATGGCGAGCACTGAAGCTTTCTTT.

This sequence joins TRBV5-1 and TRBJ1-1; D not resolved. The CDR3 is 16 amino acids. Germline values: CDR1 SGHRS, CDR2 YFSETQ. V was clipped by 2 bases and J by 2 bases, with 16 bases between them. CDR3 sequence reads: CASSLNEAGGNTEAFF. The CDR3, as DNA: TGCGCCAGCAGCTTAAACGAGGCAGGCGGAAACACTGAAGCTTTCTTT.

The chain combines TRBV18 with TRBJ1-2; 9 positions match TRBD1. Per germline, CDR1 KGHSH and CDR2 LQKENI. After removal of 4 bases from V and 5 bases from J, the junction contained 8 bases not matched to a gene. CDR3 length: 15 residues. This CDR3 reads CASSLGQGSGYGYTF. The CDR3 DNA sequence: TGTGCCAGCTCACTTGGACAGGGGTCAGGTTATGGCTACACCTTC.

In DNA, the CDR3 is TGTGCCAGCAGCTTGGGGACTAGCGGGGGGGCGGAAGAGACCCAGTACTTC. Its translation: CASSLGTSGGAEETQYF. The rearrangement joins TRBV5-4 to TRBJ2-5, with 15 nucleotides matching TRBD2. The CDR3 has 17 residues. The J segment lost 3 bases and the V segment lost 0 bases, leaving 3 bases of the junction unmatched. Germline assignment: CDR1 SGHNT and CDR2 YYREEE (reference sequence).

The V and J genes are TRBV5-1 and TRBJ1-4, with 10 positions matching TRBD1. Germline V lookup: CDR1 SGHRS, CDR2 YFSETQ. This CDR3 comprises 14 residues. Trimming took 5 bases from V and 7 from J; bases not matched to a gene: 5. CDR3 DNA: TGCGCCAGCAGTTCCGGGACAGGGGTTGAAAAACTGTTTTTT. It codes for CASSSGTGVEKLFF. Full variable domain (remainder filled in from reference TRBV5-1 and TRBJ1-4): KAGVTQTPRYLIKTRGQQVTLSCSPISGHRSVSWYQQTPGQGLQFLFEYFSETQRNKGNFPGRFSGRQFSNSRSEMNVSTLELGDSALYLCASSSGTGVEKLFFGSGTQLSVL.

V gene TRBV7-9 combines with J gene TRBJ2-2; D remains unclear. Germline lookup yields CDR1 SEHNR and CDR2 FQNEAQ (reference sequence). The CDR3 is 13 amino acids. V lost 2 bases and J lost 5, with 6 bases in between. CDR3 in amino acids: CASSLRRTGELFF. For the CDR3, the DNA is TGTGCCAGCAGCTTACGCAGGACCGGGGAGCTGTTTTTT.

This CDR3 is CASSLNGQGALETQYF. The CDR3 region has the DNA TGTGCCAGCAGCTTAAACGGACAGGGGGCTTTAGAGACCCAGTACTTC. The chain employs TRBV7-3 and TRBJ2-5; 11 bases align to TRBD1. The CDR3 spans 16 residues. Germline loops: CDR1 SGHTA, CDR2 FQGTGA. Trimming at V came to 1 base and at J to 4 bases, leaving 5 bases not matched to a gene.

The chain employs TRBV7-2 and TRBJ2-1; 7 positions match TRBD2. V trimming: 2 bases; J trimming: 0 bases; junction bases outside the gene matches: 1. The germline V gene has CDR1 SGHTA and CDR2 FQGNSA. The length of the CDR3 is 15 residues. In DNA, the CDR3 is TGTGCCAGCAGCTTACTAGCGGACTCCTACAATGAGCAGTTCTTC. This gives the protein CASSLLADSYNEQFF.

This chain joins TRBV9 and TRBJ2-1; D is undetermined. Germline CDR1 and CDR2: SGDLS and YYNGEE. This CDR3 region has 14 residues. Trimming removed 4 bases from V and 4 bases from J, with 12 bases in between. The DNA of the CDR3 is TGTGCCAGCAGCCCCCTGGTCCTATACAATGAGCAGTTCTTC. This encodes CASSPLVLYNEQFF.

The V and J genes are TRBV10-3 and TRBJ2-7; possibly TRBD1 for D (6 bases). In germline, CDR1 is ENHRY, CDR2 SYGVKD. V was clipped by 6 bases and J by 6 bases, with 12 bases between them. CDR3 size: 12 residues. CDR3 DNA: TGTGCCATCAGCCTGACAGGCGGCGAGCAGTACTTC. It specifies CAISLTGGEQYF.

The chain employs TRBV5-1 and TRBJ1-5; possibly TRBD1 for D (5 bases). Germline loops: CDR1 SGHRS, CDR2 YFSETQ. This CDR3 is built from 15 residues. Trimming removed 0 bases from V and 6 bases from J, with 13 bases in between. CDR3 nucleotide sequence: TGCGCCAGCAGCTTGGTTGGAGGGGTGCGTCAGCCCCAGCATTTT. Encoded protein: CASSLVGGVRQPQHF.

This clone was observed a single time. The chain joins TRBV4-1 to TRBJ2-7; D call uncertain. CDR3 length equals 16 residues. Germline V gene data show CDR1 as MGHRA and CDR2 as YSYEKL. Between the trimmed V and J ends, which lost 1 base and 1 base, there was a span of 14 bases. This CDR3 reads CASSQATGSGSYEQYF. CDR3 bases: TGCGCCAGCAGCCAAGCCACGGGTTCTGGGTCCTACGAGCAGTACTTC.

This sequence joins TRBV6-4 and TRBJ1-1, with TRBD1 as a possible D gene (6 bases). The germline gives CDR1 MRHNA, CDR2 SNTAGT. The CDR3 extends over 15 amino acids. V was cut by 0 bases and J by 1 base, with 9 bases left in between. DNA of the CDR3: TGTGCCAGCAGTGACTCGAGGGGGTGGAACACTGAAGCTTTCTTT. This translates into CASSDSRGWNTEAFF.

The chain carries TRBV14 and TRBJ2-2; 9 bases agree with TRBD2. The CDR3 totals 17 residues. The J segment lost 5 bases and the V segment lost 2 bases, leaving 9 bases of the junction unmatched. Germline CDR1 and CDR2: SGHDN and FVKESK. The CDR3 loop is CASSQKSAGGQTGELFF. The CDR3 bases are TGTGCCAGCAGCCAAAAGTCTGCGGGAGGGCAGACCGGGGAGCTGTTTTTT.

The CDR3: CASSKGLAPNNEQFF. The CDR3 DNA reads TGTGCCAGCAGTAAGGGACTAGCGCCGAACAATGAGCAGTTCTTC. This chain connects TRBV6-5 to TRBJ2-1, with TRBD2 identical over 10 bases. The length of the CDR3 is 15 residues. The J segment lost 5 bases and the V segment lost 5 bases, leaving 6 bases of the junction unmatched. Germline CDR1 and CDR2: MNHEY and SVGAGI.

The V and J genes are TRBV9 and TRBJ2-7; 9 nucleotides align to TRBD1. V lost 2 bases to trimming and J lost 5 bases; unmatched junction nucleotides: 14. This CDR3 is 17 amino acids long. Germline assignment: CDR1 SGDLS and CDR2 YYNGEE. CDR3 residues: CASSVFGTGQVQDEQYF. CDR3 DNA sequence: TGTGCCAGCAGCGTTTTCGGGACAGGGCAAGTTCAAGACGAGCAGTACTTC.

DNA of the CDR3: TGTGCCAGCAGCTTAGAACTAGCGGGACTCTCCTACGAGCAGTACTTC. Protein: CASSLELAGLSYEQYF. J is TRBJ2-7 and V is TRBV7-9; 10 nucleotides match TRBD2. In germline, CDR1 is SEHNR, CDR2 FQNEAQ (reference sequence). V trimming: 1 base; J trimming: 0 bases; junction bases outside the gene matches: 3. The CDR3 consists of 16 residues.

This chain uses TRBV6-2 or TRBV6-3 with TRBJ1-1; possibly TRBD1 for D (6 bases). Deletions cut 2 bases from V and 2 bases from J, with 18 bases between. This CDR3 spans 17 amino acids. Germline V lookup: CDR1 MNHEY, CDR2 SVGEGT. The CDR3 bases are TGTGCCAGCAGTTACCACGAGTATACAGGGCCCAACACTGAAGCTTTCTTT. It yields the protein CASSYHEYTGPNTEAFF.

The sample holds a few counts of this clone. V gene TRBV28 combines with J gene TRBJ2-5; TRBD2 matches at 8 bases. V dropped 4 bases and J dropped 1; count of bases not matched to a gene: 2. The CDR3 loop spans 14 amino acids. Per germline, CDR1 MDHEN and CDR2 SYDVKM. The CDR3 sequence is CASSSAGGQETQYF. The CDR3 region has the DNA TGTGCCAGCAGTTCCGCGGGGGGCCAAGAGACCCAGTACTTC.